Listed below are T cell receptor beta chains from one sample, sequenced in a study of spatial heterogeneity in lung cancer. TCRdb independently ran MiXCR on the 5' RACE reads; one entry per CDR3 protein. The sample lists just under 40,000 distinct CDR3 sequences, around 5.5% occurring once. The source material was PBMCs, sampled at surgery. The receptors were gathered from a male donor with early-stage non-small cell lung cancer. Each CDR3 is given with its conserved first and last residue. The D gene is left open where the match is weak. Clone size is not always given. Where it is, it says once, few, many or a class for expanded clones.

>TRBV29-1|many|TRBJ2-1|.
CSVEGIQGKEQFF
TGCAGCGTTGAAGGGATACAGGGCAAAGAGCAGTTCTTC
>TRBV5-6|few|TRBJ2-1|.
CASSRGGLSYNEQFF
TGTGCCAGCAGCAGAGGGGGTCTTTCCTACAATGAGCAGTTCTTC
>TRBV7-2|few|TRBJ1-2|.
CASSILRGGYTF
TGTGCCAGCAGCATCCTTAGAGGTGGCTACACCTTC
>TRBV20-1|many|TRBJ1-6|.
CSAPDSSYNSPLHF
TGCAGTGCTCCCGACTCCTCCTATAATTCACCCCTCCACTTT
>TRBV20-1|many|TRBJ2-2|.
CSAGTPTNTGELFF
TGCAGTGCCGGGACACCTACGAACACCGGGGAGCTGTTTTTT
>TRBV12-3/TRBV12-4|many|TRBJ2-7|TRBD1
CASNPGTGGVEQYF
TGTGCCAGCAACCCCGGGACAGGGGGCGTCGAGCAGTACTTC
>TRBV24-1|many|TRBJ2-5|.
CATSVGVRETQYF
TGTGCCACCAGTGTGGGGGTCCGGGAGACCCAGTACTTC
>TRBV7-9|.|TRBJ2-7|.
CASSRGRLYLDEQYF
TGTGCCAGCAGCCGTGGACGATTGTACCTGGACGAGCAGTACTTC
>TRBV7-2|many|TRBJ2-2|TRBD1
CASRPGTGRTGELFF
TGTGCCAGCAGACCCGGGACAGGGCGAACCGGGGAGCTGTTTTTT
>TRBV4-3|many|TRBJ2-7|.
CASSQDSRGATYEQYF
TGCGCCAGCAGCCAAGATAGTCGTGGGGCGACCTACGAGCAGTACTTC
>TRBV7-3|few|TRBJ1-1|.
CASRQDISNTEAFF
TGTGCCAGCAGACAGGACATCTCGAACACTGAAGCTTTCTTT
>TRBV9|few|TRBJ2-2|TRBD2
CASSVVAGSTGELFF
TGTGCCAGCAGCGTAGTAGCGGGCAGCACCGGGGAGCTGTTTTTT
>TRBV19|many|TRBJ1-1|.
CASRIRDAELNTEAFF
TGTGCCAGTAGGATCCGGGACGCCGAATTAAACACTGAAGCTTTCTTT
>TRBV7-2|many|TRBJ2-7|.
CASSLSPDYYEQYF
TGTGCCAGCAGCTTATCCCCCGATTACTACGAGCAGTACTTC
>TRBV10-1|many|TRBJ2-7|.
CASSENRQTQDPYEQYF
TGCGCCAGCAGTGAAAATCGGCAGACCCAGGACCCCTACGAGCAGTACTTC
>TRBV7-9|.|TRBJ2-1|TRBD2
CASSRTSGGSYNEQFF
TGTGCCAGCAGCCGGACTAGCGGGGGTTCCTACAATGAGCAGTTCTTC
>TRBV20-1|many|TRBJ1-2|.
CSARGGGYTF
TGCAGTGCTAGAGGCGGGGGCTACACCTTC
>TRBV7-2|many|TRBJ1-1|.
CASSLVTEAFF
TGTGCCAGCAGCCTTGTAACTGAAGCTTTCTTT
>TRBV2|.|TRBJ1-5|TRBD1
CASSKDRGDQPQHF
TGTGCCAGCAGTAAAGACAGGGGGGATCAGCCCCAGCATTTT
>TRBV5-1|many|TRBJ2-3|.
CASSPTSTDTQYF
TGCGCCAGCAGCCCGACTAGCACAGATACGCAGTATTTT
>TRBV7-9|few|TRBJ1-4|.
CASKAGPTNEKLFF
TGTGCCAGCAAAGCGGGGCCTACTAATGAAAAACTGTTTTTT
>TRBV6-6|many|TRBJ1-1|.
CATLFGENTEAFF
TGTGCCACCCTCTTTGGGGAAAACACTGAAGCTTTCTTT
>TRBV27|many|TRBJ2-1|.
CASSFFRGSSSYNEQFF
TGTGCCAGCAGTTTCTTCCGGGGGTCCAGCTCCTACAATGAGCAGTTCTTC
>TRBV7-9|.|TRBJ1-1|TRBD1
CASSVGTGGDLRAFF
TGTGCCAGCAGCGTAGGGACAGGGGGCGATTTGAGGGCTTTCTTT
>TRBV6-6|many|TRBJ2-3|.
CASSYHERLHGTDTQYF
TGTGCCAGCAGTTACCACGAGCGGCTCCATGGGACAGATACGCAGTATTTT
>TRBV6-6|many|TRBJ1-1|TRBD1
CASSRVQGMNTEAFF
TGTGCCAGCAGTCGAGTACAGGGGATGAACACTGAAGCTTTCTTT
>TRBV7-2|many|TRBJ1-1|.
CASSLAINTGLGAFF
TGTGCCAGCAGCTTAGCCATAAATACAGGGTTGGGAGCTTTCTTT
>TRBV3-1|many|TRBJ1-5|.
CASSQGSTAADQPQHF
TGTGCCAGCAGCCAAGGTTCTACGGCGGCGGATCAGCCCCAGCATTTT
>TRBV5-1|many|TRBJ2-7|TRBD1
CASSLNSGQGYYEQYF
TGCGCCAGCAGCTTGAATTCGGGACAGGGGTACTACGAGCAGTACTTC
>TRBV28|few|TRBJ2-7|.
CASTTIGSFSYEQYF
TGTGCCAGCACCACAATCGGCAGCTTCTCCTACGAGCAGTACTTC
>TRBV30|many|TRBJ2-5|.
CAWSVMGETQYF
TGTGCCTGGAGTGTAATGGGGGAGACCCAGTACTTC
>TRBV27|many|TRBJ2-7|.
CASKRLSSYEQYF
TGTGCCAGCAAGCGGTTGAGCTCCTACGAGCAGTACTTC
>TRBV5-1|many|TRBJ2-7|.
CASGRQEGSYEQYF
TGCGCCAGCGGACGACAGGAGGGTTCCTACGAGCAGTACTTC
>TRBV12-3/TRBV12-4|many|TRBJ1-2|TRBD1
CASRSAADRSNGYTF
TGTGCCAGCAGAAGCGCCGCGGACAGGTCAAATGGCTACACCTTC
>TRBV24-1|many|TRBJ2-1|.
CATSVVGEQFF
TGTGCCACCAGTGTTGTCGGGGAGCAGTTCTTC
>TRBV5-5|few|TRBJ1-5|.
CASSPSPFGFNQPQHF
TGTGCCAGCAGCCCCTCACCTTTCGGCTTCAATCAGCCCCAGCATTTT
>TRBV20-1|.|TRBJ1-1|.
CSLLLANTEAFF
TGCAGTCTCCTTCTAGCGAACACTGAAGCTTTCTTT
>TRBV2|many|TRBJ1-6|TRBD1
CASSPRDSSNSPLHF
TGTGCCAGCAGCCCCCGGGACAGTAGTAATTCACCCCTCCACTTT
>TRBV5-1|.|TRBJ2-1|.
CASSLEDTAYNEQFF
TGCGCCAGCAGCTTAGAGGACACCGCCTACAATGAGCAGTTCTTC
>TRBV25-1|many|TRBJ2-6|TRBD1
CASSERTGKASGANVLTF
TGTGCCAGCAGTGAAAGGACAGGGAAGGCCTCTGGGGCCAACGTCCTGACTTTC
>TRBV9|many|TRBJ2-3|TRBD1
CASSPEMRGLSTDTQYF
TGTGCCAGCAGCCCGGAAATGAGGGGGCTTAGCACAGATACGCAGTATTTT
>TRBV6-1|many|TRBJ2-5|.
CASSEGSGVETQYF
TGTGCCAGCAGTGAAGGTTCGGGGGTGGAGACCCAGTACTTC
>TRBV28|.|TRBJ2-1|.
CASSLYQGPYNEQFF
TGTGCCAGCAGTTTATACCAGGGCCCCTACAATGAGCAGTTCTTC
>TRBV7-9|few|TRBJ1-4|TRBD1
CASSYPGQTNEKLFF
TGTGCCAGCAGCTACCCGGGACAGACTAATGAAAAACTGTTTTTT
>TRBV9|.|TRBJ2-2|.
CASIAAGDTGELFF
TGTGCCAGCATCGCGGCAGGGGACACCGGGGAGCTGTTTTTT
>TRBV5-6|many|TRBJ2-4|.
CASSTPPTRTANLAKNIQYF
TGTGCCAGCAGTACGCCACCCACACGGACAGCAAACCTAGCCAAAAACATTCAGTACTTC
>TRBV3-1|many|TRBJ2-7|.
CASSQVKQGSYEQYF
TGTGCCAGCAGCCAAGTAAAGCAGGGGTCCTACGAGCAGTACTTC
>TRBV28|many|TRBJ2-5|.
CASSLYNTQETQYF
TGTGCCAGCAGTTTATATAACACCCAAGAGACCCAGTACTTC
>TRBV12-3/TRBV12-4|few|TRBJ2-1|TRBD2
CASRSGTIYNEQFF
TGTGCCAGCAGGTCGGGGACTATCTACAATGAGCAGTTCTTC
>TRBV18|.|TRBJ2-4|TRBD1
CASSPSGQEIAKNIQYF
TGTGCCAGCTCACCATCGGGACAGGAGATAGCCAAAAACATTCAGTACTTC
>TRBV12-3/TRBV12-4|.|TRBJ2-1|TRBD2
CASSLEQGLAGRGNEQFF
TGTGCCAGCAGTTTAGAGCAGGGTCTAGCGGGGAGAGGCAATGAGCAGTTCTTC